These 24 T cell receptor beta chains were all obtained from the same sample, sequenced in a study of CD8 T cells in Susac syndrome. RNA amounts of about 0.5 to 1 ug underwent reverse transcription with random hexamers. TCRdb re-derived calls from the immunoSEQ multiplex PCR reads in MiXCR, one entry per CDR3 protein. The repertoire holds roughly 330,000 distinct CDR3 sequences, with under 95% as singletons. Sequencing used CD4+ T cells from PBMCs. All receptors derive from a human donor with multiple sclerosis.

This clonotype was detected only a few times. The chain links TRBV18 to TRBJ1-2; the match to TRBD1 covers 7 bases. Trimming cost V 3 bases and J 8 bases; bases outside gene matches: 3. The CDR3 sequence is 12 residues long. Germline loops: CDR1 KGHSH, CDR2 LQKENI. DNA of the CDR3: TGTGCCAGCTCACCTCGACAGGGAGGCTACACCTTC. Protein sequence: CASSPRQGGYTF.

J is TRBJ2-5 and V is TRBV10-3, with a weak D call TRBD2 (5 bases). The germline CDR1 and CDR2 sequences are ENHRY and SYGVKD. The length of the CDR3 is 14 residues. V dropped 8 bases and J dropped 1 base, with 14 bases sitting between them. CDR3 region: CAIAAGLSQETQYF. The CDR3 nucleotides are TGTGCCATCGCTGCGGGCCTTAGCCAAGAGACCCAGTACTTC.

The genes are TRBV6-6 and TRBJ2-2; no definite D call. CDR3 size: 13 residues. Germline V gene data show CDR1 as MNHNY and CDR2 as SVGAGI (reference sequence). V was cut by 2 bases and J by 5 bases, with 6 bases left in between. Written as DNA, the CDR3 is TGTGCCAGCAGTTACATGGGAACCGGGGAGCTGTTTTTT. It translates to CASSYMGTGELFF.

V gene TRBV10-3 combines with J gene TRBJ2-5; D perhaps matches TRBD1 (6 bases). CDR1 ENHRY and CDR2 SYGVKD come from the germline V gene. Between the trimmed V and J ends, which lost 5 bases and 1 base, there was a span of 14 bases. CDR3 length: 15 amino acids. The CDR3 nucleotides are TGTGCCATCAGTACACCCGGGACATCCCAAGAGACCCAGTACTTC. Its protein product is CAISTPGTSQETQYF.

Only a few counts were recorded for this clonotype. The CDR3 coding sequence is TGCAGCGTTGAAGAGGGCTGGGCCTACGAGCAGTACTTC. This codes for CSVEEGWAYEQYF. The chain carries TRBV29-1 and TRBJ2-7, with D uncertain. Trimming took off 0 bases at V and 2 bases at J, with 8 bases between the two ends. Germline V gene sequence: CDR1 SQVTM, CDR2 ANQGSEA. The CDR3 covers 13 residues.

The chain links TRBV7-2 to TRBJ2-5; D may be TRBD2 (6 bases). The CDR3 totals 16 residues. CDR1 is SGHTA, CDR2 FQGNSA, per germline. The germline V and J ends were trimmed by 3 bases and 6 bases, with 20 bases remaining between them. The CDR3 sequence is CASSFAHGGLMQTQYF. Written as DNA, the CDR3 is TGTGCCAGCAGCTTCGCCCACGGGGGATTGATGCAGACCCAGTACTTC. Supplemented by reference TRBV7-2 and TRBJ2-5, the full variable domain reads GAGVSQSPSNKVTEKGKDVELRCDPISGHTALYWYRQSLGQGLEFLIYFQGNSAPDKSGLPSDRFSAERTGGSVSTLTIQRTQQEDSAVYLCASSFAHGGLMQTQYFGPGTRLLVL.

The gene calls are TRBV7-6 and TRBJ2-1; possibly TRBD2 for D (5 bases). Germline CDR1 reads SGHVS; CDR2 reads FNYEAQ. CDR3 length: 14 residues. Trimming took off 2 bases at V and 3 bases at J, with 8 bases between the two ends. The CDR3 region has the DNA TGTGCCAGCAGCTTATCGGGGAACTACAATGAGCAGTTCTTC. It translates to CASSLSGNYNEQFF.

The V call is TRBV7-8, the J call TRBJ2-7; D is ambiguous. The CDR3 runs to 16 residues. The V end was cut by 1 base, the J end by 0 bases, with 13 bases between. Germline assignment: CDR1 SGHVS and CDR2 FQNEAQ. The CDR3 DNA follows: TGTGCCAGCAGCTTAGACCTGCGGATCAGCTCCTACGAGCAGTACTTC. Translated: CASSLDLRISSYEQYF.

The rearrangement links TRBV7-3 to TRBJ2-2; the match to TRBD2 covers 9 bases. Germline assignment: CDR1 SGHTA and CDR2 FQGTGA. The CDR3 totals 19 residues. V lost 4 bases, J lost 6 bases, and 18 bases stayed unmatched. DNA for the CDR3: TGTGCCAGCAGCTCGCGCGAGCGGGGGCGGGAGGGAAGCGCCGGGGAGCTGTTTTTT. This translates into CASSSRERGREGSAGELFF. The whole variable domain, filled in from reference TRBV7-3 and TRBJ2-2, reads GAGVSQTPSNKVTEKGKYVELRCDPISGHTALYWYRQSLGQGPEFLIYFQGTGAADDSGLPNDRFFAVRPEGSVSTLKIQRTERGDSAVYLCASSSRERGREGSAGELFFGEGSRLTVL.

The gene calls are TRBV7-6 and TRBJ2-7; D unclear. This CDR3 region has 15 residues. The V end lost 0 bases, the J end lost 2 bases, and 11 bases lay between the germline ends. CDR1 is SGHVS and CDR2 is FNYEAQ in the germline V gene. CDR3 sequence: CASSLASTGPYEQYF. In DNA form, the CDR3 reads TGTGCCAGCAGCTTAGCCTCAACGGGCCCCTACGAGCAGTACTTC.

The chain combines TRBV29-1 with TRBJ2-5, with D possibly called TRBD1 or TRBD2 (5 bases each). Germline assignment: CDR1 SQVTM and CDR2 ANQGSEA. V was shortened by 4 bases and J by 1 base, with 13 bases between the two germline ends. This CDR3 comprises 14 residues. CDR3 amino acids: CSVVRGSTQETQYF. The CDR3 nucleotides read TGCAGCGTTGTGAGGGGAAGCACCCAAGAGACCCAGTACTTC.

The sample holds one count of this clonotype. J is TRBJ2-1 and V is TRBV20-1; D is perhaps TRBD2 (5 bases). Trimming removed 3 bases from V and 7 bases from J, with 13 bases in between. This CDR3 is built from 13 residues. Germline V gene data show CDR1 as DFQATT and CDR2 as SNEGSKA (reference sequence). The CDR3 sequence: CSARSLARNEQFF. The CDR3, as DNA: TGCAGTGCTAGGTCGCTAGCTAGGAATGAGCAGTTCTTC.

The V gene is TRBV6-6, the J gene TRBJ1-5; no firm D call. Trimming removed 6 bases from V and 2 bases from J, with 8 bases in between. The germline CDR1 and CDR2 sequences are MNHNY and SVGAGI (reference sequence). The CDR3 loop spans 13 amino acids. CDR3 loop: CASSPARNQPQHF. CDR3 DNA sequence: TGTGCCAGCAGCCCCGCCCGCAATCAGCCCCAGCATTTT.

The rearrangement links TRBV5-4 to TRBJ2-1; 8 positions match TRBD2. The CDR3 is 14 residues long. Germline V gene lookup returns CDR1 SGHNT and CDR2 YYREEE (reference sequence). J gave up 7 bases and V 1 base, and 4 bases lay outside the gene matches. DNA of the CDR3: TGTGCCAGCAGCTTGTGGGCGGGGGGAAATGAGCAGTTCTTC. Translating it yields CASSLWAGGNEQFF.

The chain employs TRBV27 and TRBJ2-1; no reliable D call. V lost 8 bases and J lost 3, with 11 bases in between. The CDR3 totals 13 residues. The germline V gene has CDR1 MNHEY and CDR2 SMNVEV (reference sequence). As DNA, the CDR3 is TGTGCCAGCGGCACAATCCTCTACAATGAGCAGTTCTTC. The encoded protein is CASGTILYNEQFF.

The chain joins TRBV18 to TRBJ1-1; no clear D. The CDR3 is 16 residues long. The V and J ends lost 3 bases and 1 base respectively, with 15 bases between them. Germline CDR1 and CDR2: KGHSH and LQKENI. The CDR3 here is CASSPRTPTANTEAFF. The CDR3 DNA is TGTGCCAGCTCACCTCGAACCCCTACCGCGAACACTGAAGCTTTCTTT.

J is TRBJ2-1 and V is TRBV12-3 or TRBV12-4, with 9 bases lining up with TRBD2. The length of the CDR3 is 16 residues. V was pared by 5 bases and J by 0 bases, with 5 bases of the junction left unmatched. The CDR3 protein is CASSRSGGSSYNEQFF. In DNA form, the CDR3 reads TGTGCCAGCAGTCGAAGCGGGGGGAGCTCCTACAATGAGCAGTTCTTC.

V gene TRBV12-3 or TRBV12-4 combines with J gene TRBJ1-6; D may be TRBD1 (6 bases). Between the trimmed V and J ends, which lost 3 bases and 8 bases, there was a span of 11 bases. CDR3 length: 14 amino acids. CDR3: CASSLQGLHSPLHF. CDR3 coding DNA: TGTGCCAGCAGTTTGCAGGGGCTCCATTCACCCCTCCACTTT.

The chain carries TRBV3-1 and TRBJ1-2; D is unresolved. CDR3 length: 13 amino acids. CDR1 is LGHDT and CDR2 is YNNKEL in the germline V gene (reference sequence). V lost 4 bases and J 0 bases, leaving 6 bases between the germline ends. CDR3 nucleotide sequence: TGTGCCAGCAGCCTGACTACTAACTATGGCTACACCTTC. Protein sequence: CASSLTTNYGYTF.

The CDR3 is CSVVGQGAGEAFF. CDR3 DNA sequence: TGCAGCGTTGTGGGGCAGGGGGCAGGGGAAGCTTTCTTT. The J gene is TRBJ1-1, the V gene TRBV29-1; 8 bases are shared with TRBD1. Trimming at V came to 4 bases and at J to 8 bases, leaving 9 bases not matched to a gene. The germline V gene has CDR1 SQVTM and CDR2 ANQGSEA. This CDR3 spans 13 amino acids. Drawing the rest from reference TRBV29-1 and TRBJ1-1, the complete variable domain is SAVISQKPSRDICQRGTSLTIQCQVDSQVTMMFWYRQQPGQSLTLIATANQGSEATYESGFVIDKFPISRPNLTFSTLTVSNMSPEDSSIYLCSVVGQGAGEAFFGQGTRLTVV.

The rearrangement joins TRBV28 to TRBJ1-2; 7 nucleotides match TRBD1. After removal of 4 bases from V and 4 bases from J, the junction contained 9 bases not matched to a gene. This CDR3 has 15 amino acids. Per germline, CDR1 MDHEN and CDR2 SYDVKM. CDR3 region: CASSSPGQNLYGYTF. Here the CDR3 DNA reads TGTGCCAGCAGTTCACCGGGACAGAACCTCTATGGCTACACCTTC.

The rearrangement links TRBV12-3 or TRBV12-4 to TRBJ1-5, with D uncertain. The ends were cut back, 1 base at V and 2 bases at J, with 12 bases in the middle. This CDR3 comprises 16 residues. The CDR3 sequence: CASSLGAVGGNQPQHF. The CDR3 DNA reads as TGTGCCAGCAGTTTAGGGGCGGTGGGAGGCAATCAGCCCCAGCATTTT.

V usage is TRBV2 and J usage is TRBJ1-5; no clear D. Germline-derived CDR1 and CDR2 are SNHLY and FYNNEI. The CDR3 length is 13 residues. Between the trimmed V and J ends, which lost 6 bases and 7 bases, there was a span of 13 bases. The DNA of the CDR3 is TGTGCCAGCAGACTCGAGGGCTGGCAGCCCCAGCATTTT. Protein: CASRLEGWQPQHF.

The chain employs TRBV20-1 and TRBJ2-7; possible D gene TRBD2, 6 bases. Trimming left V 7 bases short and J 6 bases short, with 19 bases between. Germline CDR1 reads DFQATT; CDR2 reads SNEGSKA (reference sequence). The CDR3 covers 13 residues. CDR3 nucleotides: TGCAGTGTCACTCATAGCGGCTCTAGCGAGCAGTACTTC. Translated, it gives CSVTHSGSSEQYF.